The sample holds many counts of the clone carrying this T cell receptor beta chain. Antigen specificity is unknown. The read ends 3 residues early relative to the CDR3; the germline J gene fills the gap. Only in-frame clones appear in the TCRdb table, and some are missing; sequencing was by immunoSEQ multiplex PCR. This sample includes about 25,000 clones with no singletons; its ten biggest clones take up less than 4%. The entry originates in a study of T cell clonality in common variable immunodeficiency. General study results and limits: Common variable immunodeficiency TCR beta sequences reportedly had fewer deletions and N-nucleotide insertions. CVID patient heterogeneity limited repertoire-clinical complication correlations. Compared with healthy controls, CVID subjects showed increased TCRbeta clonality, mostly in about a third.

CVID subjects were 15 or so female and fewer than 35 male, aged roughly 8 to 65. Replacement immunoglobulin had been given to every CVID subject for at least one year. Trimming cost V 3 bases and J 4 bases; bases outside gene matches: 6. The CDR3 loop spans 15 amino acids. The germline CDR1 and CDR2 sequences are KGHSH and LQKENI. This chain connects TRBV18 to TRBJ2-1; 7 bases line up with TRBD2. The receptor was derived from a human donor with common variable immunodeficiency. Sequencing was performed on peripheral blood mononuclear cells. Here the CDR3 reads CASSPSLADYNEQFF. CDR3 DNA, as far as it was read: TGTGCCAGCTCACCGAGCCTAGCGGATTACAATGAG.